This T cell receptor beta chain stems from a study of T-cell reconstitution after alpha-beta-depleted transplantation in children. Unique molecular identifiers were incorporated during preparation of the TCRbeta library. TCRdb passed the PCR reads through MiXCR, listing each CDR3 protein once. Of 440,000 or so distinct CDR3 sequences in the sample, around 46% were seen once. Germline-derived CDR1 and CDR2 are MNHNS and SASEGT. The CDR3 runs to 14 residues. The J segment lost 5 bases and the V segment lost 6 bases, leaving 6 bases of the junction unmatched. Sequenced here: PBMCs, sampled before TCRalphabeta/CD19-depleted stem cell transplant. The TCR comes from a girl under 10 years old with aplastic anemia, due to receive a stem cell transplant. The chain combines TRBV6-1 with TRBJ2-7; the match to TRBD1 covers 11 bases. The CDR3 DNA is TGTGCCAGCAGGGGACAGGGGGTAACGAACGAGCAGTACTTC. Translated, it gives CASRGQGVTNEQYF.